The 19 T cell receptor beta chains in this list originate from one sample, sequenced in a study of blood T cell repertoires in COVID-19. Clones were read by immunoSEQ multiplex PCR, and TCRdb kept only the in-frame ones, dropping some. The repertoire holds some 220,000 clones, with 75% to 85% as singletons. The specimen sequenced was peripheral blood. These receptors all come from a woman between 65 and 79 years old with COVID-19, enrolled during active disease.

The chain couples TRBV19 to TRBJ2-1, with 9 nucleotides matching TRBD2. V was pared by 4 bases and J by 0 bases, with 4 bases of the junction left unmatched. This CDR3 contains 16 residues. Germline V gives CDR1 LNHDA, CDR2 SQIVND (reference sequence). CDR3 sequence: CASSKLAGLSYNEQFF. CDR3 bases: TGTGCCAGTAGTAAACTAGCGGGCCTCTCCTACAATGAGCAGTTCTTC.

The gene calls are TRBV9 and TRBJ1-2; 7 nucleotides align to TRBD1. This CDR3 contains 14 residues. The junction had 8 bases not matched to a gene; V was cut back by 4 bases and J by 5 bases. Germline V gives CDR1 SGDLS, CDR2 YYNGEE. CDR3 sequence: CASSTTGTEYGYTF. CDR3 nucleotide sequence: TGTGCCAGCAGCACCACCGGGACAGAGTATGGCTACACCTTC.

The rearrangement uses TRBV5-5 and TRBJ2-7, with D possibly TRBD1 on 5 matching bases. The CDR3 spans 14 residues. Germline CDR1 SGHKS, CDR2 YYEKEE (reference sequence). Deletions cut 0 bases from V and 4 bases from J, with 11 bases between. CDR3 in DNA: TGTGCCAGCAGCTTGGGTATGCAGGGATACGAGCAGTACTTC. It codes for CASSLGMQGYEQYF. Filled out from reference TRBV5-5 and TRBJ2-7, the complete variable domain reads DAGVTQSPTHLIKTRGQQVTLRCSPISGHKSVSWYQQVLGQGPQFIFQYYEKEERGRGNFPDRFSARQFPNYSSELNVNALLLGDSALYLCASSLGMQGYEQYFGPGTRLTVT.

The chain couples TRBV6-5 to TRBJ2-1, with 8 bases fitting TRBD2. Germline V lookup: CDR1 MNHEY, CDR2 SVGAGI. This CDR3 contains 16 residues. The junction had 3 bases not matched to a gene; V was cut back by 2 bases and J by 0 bases. CDR3 nucleotides: TGTGCCAGCAGTTACGCGGGAGGCAGCTCCTACAATGAGCAGTTCTTC. It specifies CASSYAGGSSYNEQFF.

The V gene is TRBV9, the J gene TRBJ2-2; TRBD2 matches at 11 bases. The CDR3 contains 15 residues. Germline loops: CDR1 SGDLS, CDR2 YYNGEE. The V segment lost 2 bases and the J segment 4 bases; nucleotides outside the gene matches: 1. CDR3 loop: CASSVTSGITGELFF. The CDR3 nucleotides are TGTGCCAGCAGCGTGACTAGCGGGATCACCGGGGAGCTGTTTTTT.

CDR3: CATSSGSGRVYEQYF. DNA of the CDR3: TGTGCCACCAGTTCGGGGAGCGGGAGAGTCTACGAGCAGTACTTC. The chain combines TRBV24-1 with TRBJ2-7, with 8 bases fitting TRBD2. Germline loops: CDR1 KGHDR, CDR2 SFDVKD. Unmatched junction bases numbered 9, after V lost 6 bases and J lost 3 bases. The CDR3 sequence is 15 residues long.

V is TRBV7-9 and J is TRBJ2-3; 11 bases line up with TRBD2. This CDR3 is 16 amino acids long. The ends lost 5 bases at V and 4 bases at J; junction bases unmatched: 8. The germline CDR1 and CDR2 sequences are SEHNR and FQNEAQ (reference sequence). The DNA for the CDR3 is TGTGCCAGCAGCCCGGGTAGCGGGAGGGCCGCAGATACGCAGTATTTT. It encodes CASSPGSGRAADTQYF.

This clone occurred once. This chain uses TRBV27 with TRBJ2-5, with D maybe TRBD1 (5 bases). The CDR3 covers 13 residues. The germline V and J ends were trimmed by 5 bases and 2 bases, with 9 bases remaining between them. Germline loops: CDR1 MNHEY, CDR2 SMNVEV (reference sequence). The CDR3 sequence is CASSPYRQETQYF. The CDR3 nucleotides read TGTGCCAGCAGTCCGTACAGGCAAGAGACCCAGTACTTC.

This chain uses TRBV28 with TRBJ1-5; 7 nucleotides align to TRBD1. V lost 6 bases to trimming and J lost 7 bases; unmatched junction nucleotides: 9. CDR1 MDHEN and CDR2 SYDVKM come from the germline V gene. This CDR3 contains 14 residues. CDR3 nucleotides: TGTGCCAGCAGGAGACAGGGTAGAGGACAGCCCCAGCATTTT. Protein sequence: CASRRQGRGQPQHF.

V gene TRBV24-1 combines with J gene TRBJ1-5; TRBD1 might be the D (6 bases). The length of the CDR3 is 15 residues. CDR1 is KGHDR and CDR2 is SFDVKD in the germline V gene. V was pared by 5 bases and J by 2 bases, with 12 bases between. The CDR3 DNA reads as TGTGCCACCAGTGTTGGGGGCCAGGGCAATCAGCCCCAGCATTTT. Its protein product is CATSVGGQGNQPQHF.

The chain recombines TRBV2 with TRBJ2-2, with D maybe TRBD1 (5 bases). Deletions cut 4 bases from V and 4 bases from J, with 13 bases between. Germline CDR1 SNHLY, CDR2 FYNNEI. CDR3 length equals 15 residues. As DNA, the CDR3 is TGTGCCAGCAGTGGACAGCAAATTGGCACCGGGGAGCTGTTTTTT. Translating it yields CASSGQQIGTGELFF.

This rearrangement joins TRBV28 to TRBJ1-4; 7 nucleotides match TRBD1. Germline-derived CDR1 and CDR2 are MDHEN and SYDVKM. J gave up 3 bases and V 4 bases, and 8 bases lay outside the gene matches. The CDR3 has 16 amino acids. The CDR3 sequence: CASSSQGIGSNEKLFF. CDR3 in DNA: TGTGCCAGCAGTTCACAGGGGATAGGGTCTAATGAAAAACTGTTTTTT.

The genes are TRBV6-2 or TRBV6-3 and TRBJ1-2; D remains unclear. The germline V and J ends were trimmed by 4 bases and 2 bases, with 8 bases remaining between them. Germline-derived CDR1 and CDR2 are MNHEY and SVGEGT. CDR3 length equals 13 residues. The chain's CDR3 is CASSLQENYGYTF. DNA for the CDR3: TGTGCCAGCAGTTTGCAGGAAAACTATGGCTACACCTTC.

V and J are TRBV7-2 and TRBJ1-5; D is ambiguous. V was trimmed by 2 bases and J by 0 bases, leaving 5 bases between them. CDR3 size: 14 residues. From germline, CDR1 is SGHTA and CDR2 FQGNSA. The CDR3 loop is CASSLQLSNQPQHF. CDR3 DNA: TGTGCCAGCAGCTTACAACTTAGCAATCAGCCCCAGCATTTT.

This chain joins TRBV28 and TRBJ2-7, with TRBD2 matching over 13 bases. The V segment lost 5 bases and the J segment 2 bases; nucleotides outside the gene matches: 12. The CDR3 is made up of 18 amino acids. Germline V gene sequence: CDR1 MDHEN, CDR2 SYDVKM. The CDR3 spells CASSQGLAGEVVPYEQYF. Written as DNA, the CDR3 is TGTGCCAGCAGTCAAGGACTAGCGGGAGAGGTGGTCCCCTACGAGCAGTACTTC.

The genes are TRBV5-1 and TRBJ2-1; D possibly corresponds to TRBD1 (5 bases). Germline V lookup: CDR1 SGHRS, CDR2 YFSETQ. Between the trimmed V and J ends, which lost 4 bases and 9 bases, there was a span of 14 bases. The CDR3 loop spans 13 amino acids. CDR3 protein: CASSIQGSGEQFF. CDR3 nucleotide sequence: TGCGCCAGCAGCATTCAGGGTTCCGGTGAGCAGTTCTTC.

The rearrangement uses TRBV18 and TRBJ1-4, with 9 bases identical to TRBD1. This CDR3 has 14 amino acids. Germline V gene data show CDR1 as KGHSH and CDR2 as LQKENI. Unmatched junction bases numbered 3, after V lost 4 bases and J lost 6 bases. In DNA form, the CDR3 reads TGTGCCAGCTCACGGACAGGGGCGGATGAAAAACTGTTTTTT. Amino acid sequence: CASSRTGADEKLFF.

The genes are TRBV18 and TRBJ1-6; 7 positions match TRBD1. After removal of 4 bases from V and 7 bases from J, the junction contained 4 bases not matched to a gene. The CDR3 runs to 14 residues. Germline-derived CDR1 and CDR2 are KGHSH and LQKENI. The CDR3 region is CASSQDRENSPLHF. For the CDR3, the DNA is TGTGCCAGCTCACAAGACAGGGAGAATTCACCCCTCCACTTT.

The chain couples TRBV5-1 to TRBJ2-1; 10 nucleotides match TRBD1. The V gene end was trimmed by 3 bases and the J gene end by 0 bases; junction bases not matched to a gene: 3. The CDR3 has 16 residues. CDR1 SGHRS and CDR2 YFSETQ come from the germline V gene. CDR3 bases: TGCGCCAGCAGCTCTAGACAGGGGGCCTCCTACAATGAGCAGTTCTTC. It specifies CASSSRQGASYNEQFF.